The 31 T cell receptor beta chains below come from one sample, sequenced in a study of T cells in narcolepsy. Sequenced by immunoSEQ multiplex PCR; TCRdb stores in-frame clones only, minus some. In the table there are about 30,000 clones, 83% of which are singletons. Sequencing was carried out using memory (CD45RA-) CD4+ T cells from blood. The receptors come from a human donor in good health.

A few counts support this clone. This chain uses TRBV5-4 with TRBJ2-5; 9 bases align to TRBD1. CDR3 size: 15 residues. Trimming removed 4 bases from V and 5 bases from J; junction bases left unmatched: 9. Germline lookup yields CDR1 SGHNT and CDR2 YYREEE (reference sequence). The CDR3 DNA is TGTGCCAGCAGCCCCAGGGACAGGGCATGGGAGACCCAGTACTTC. This codes for CASSPRDRAWETQYF.

As concerns this clone: Distinct nucleotide sequences in the sample also encode this CDR3. The rearrangement uses TRBV30 and TRBJ1-2, with 11 bases matching TRBD1. The CDR3 runs to 14 residues. Trimming at V came to 7 bases and at J to 8 bases, leaving 12 bases not matched to a gene. Germline assignment: CDR1 GTSNPN and CDR2 SVGIG (reference sequence). Written as DNA, the CDR3 is TGTGCCTCCCGGGGGACAGGGGGTTGGGGGGGCTACACCTTC. Residues: CASRGTGGWGGYTF.

The chain couples TRBV6-6 to TRBJ1-2, with D unresolved. V lost 4 bases and J 7 bases, leaving 13 bases between the germline ends. The CDR3 runs to 13 residues. Germline values: CDR1 MNHNY, CDR2 SVGAGI (reference sequence). The chain's CDR3 is CASSWRTDGGYTF. The DNA of the CDR3 is TGTGCCAGCAGTTGGCGGACCGACGGTGGCTACACCTTC.

Only a few counts were recorded for this clone. V and J are TRBV18 and TRBJ1-5, with D uncertain. The V end lost 6 bases, the J end lost 7 bases, and 16 bases lay between the germline ends. The CDR3 is 14 amino acids. Germline V gene data show CDR1 as KGHSH and CDR2 as LQKENI. CDR3 DNA sequence: TGTGCCAGCTCCCCCGGATCCGGGAGGCAGCCCCAGCATTTT. Protein product: CASSPGSGRQPQHF.

The V gene is TRBV2, the J gene TRBJ1-3; 8 bases are shared with TRBD1. There are 16 residues in the CDR3. The germline V gene encodes CDR1 SNHLY and CDR2 FYNNEI. The V gene end was trimmed by 4 bases and the J gene end by 1 base; junction bases not matched to a gene: 6. The CDR3 nucleotides are TGTGCCAGCAGTGCAGAGAGGACAGGGTCTGGAAACACCATATATTTT. Its protein is CASSAERTGSGNTIYF.

This clone was detected only a few times. The chain is built from TRBV7-2 and TRBJ2-6; 7 bases line up with TRBD1. V gave up 5 bases and J gave up 0 bases; unmatched junction bases: 10. Germline lookup yields CDR1 SGHTA and CDR2 FQGNSA. The CDR3 totals 18 residues. CDR3 DNA: TGTGCCAGCAGCAAAACCGGGACAGCTTTCTCTGGGGCCAACGTCCTGACTTTC. Amino acids: CASSKTGTAFSGANVLTF.

As to this clone: At one boundary the junction diverges from the germline segment, which might be a read error. The chain couples TRBV27 to TRBJ2-4; D gene ambiguous. The CDR3 is 16 residues long. The germline CDR1 and CDR2 sequences are MNHEY and SMNVEV (reference sequence). CDR3 DNA sequence: TGTGCCAGCAGCTTATCCGAAAATCTAGCCAAAAACATTCAGTACTTC. It encodes CASSLSENLAKNIQYF.

The rearrangement joins TRBV6-5 to TRBJ1-4; D may be TRBD1 (5 bases). From germline, CDR1 is MNHEY and CDR2 SVGAGI. V was cut by 7 bases and J by 7 bases, with 13 bases left in between. The CDR3 consists of 13 residues. This CDR3 reads CASKEGGAEKLFF. The CDR3 DNA reads TGTGCCAGCAAAGAGGGTGGGGCTGAAAAACTGTTTTTT.

V gene TRBV6-4 combines with J gene TRBJ2-3; tentatively, D is TRBD2 (6 bases). Trimming pared 6 bases from V and 5 bases from J, leaving 21 bases between. CDR3 length equals 16 residues. Germline loops: CDR1 MRHNA, CDR2 SNTAGT. The CDR3 loop reads CASRDGSPWGGDTQYF. The CDR3 region has the DNA TGTGCCAGCAGAGATGGTAGCCCTTGGGGAGGAGATACGCAGTATTTT.

The genes are TRBV29-1 and TRBJ2-3; 13 bases are a match to TRBD2. CDR3 length: 15 residues. CDR1 SQVTM and CDR2 ANQGSEA come from the germline V gene. With 4 bases clipped from V and 2 bases from J, the junction kept 3 bases outside the gene matches. The CDR3 reads CSVGGTSGATDTQYF. CDR3 nucleotides: TGCAGCGTTGGGGGGACTAGCGGGGCCACAGATACGCAGTATTTT.

The genes are TRBV7-2 and TRBJ1-5; maybe TRBD1 (5 bases). CDR3 size: 17 residues. Deletions cut 1 base from V and 1 base from J, with 14 bases between. Germline V lookup: CDR1 SGHTA, CDR2 FQGNSA. CDR3 sequence (DNA): TGTGCCAGCAGCTTAGGCGCAGGGATGATGAGCAATCAGCCCCAGCATTTT. Protein product: CASSLGAGMMSNQPQHF.

The V call is TRBV6-5, the J call TRBJ1-6, with 7 bases that match TRBD1. This CDR3 region has 15 residues. CDR1 MNHEY and CDR2 SVGAGI come from the germline V gene. Unmatched junction bases numbered 6, after V lost 2 bases and J lost 8 bases. The CDR3 DNA reads as TGTGCCAGCAGTTACCTGACAGGGCCAGATTCACCCCTCCACTTT. Its translation: CASSYLTGPDSPLHF.

A single count supports this clone. The chain joins TRBV19 to TRBJ1-4, with 12 bases aligning to TRBD1. The CDR3 length is 16 residues. Per the germline V gene, CDR1 is LNHDA and CDR2 is SQIVND (reference sequence). V was pared by 5 bases and J by 5 bases, with 6 bases of the junction left unmatched. CDR3 in amino acids: CASSPGTGGFNEKLFF. The CDR3 region has the DNA TGTGCCAGTAGTCCCGGGACAGGGGGCTTCAATGAAAAACTGTTTTTT.

CDR3 nucleotide sequence: TGTGCCACCCAAAGACAGGGGGCAAGCGGGGAGCTGTTTTTT. It is translated as CATQRQGASGELFF. The chain links TRBV28 to TRBJ2-2; 10 nucleotides line up with TRBD1. Germline CDR1 and CDR2: MDHEN and SYDVKM. The CDR3 consists of 14 residues. V lost 10 bases to trimming and J lost 7 bases; unmatched junction nucleotides: 9.

The chain employs TRBV28 and TRBJ1-2, with a weak D call TRBD1 (5 bases). Germline V gene lookup returns CDR1 MDHEN and CDR2 SYDVKM. V was shortened by 7 bases and J by 3 bases, with 15 bases between the two germline ends. The CDR3 has 14 amino acids. CDR3 in amino acids: CASTPSGSDYGYTF. The CDR3 coding sequence is TGTGCCAGCACCCCCTCAGGGTCGGACTATGGCTACACCTTC.

This clone was observed a few times. Other DNA sequences within the sample encode an identical CDR3. The CDR3: CASSSSGLNQPQHF. The CDR3 nucleotides read TGTGCCAGCAGTTCCTCGGGACTTAATCAGCCCCAGCATTTT. The chain carries TRBV28 and TRBJ1-5; a possible D gene is TRBD1 (5 bases). V lost 4 bases and J lost 4, with 11 bases in between. Germline CDR1 MDHEN, CDR2 SYDVKM. The CDR3 sequence is 14 residues long.

This clone appeared a single time. This chain joins TRBV19 and TRBJ2-3; the D is unclear. The CDR3 sequence is 14 residues long. The germline V and J ends were trimmed by 7 bases and 2 bases, with 13 bases remaining between them. Per germline, CDR1 LNHDA and CDR2 SQIVND (reference sequence). The CDR3 bases are TGTGCCAGTACCCCCTACCGGAACACAGATACGCAGTATTTT. This encodes CASTPYRNTDTQYF.

This rearrangement joins TRBV6-5 to TRBJ1-2; D perhaps matches TRBD1 (5 bases). Germline V gene data show CDR1 as MNHEY and CDR2 as SVGAGI. Deletions cut 5 bases from V and 4 bases from J, with 14 bases between. CDR3 size: 14 residues. The chain's CDR3 is CASSPQAGSYGYTF. The DNA of the CDR3 is TGTGCCAGCAGTCCACAGGCGGGGTCCTATGGCTACACCTTC.

The chain carries TRBV5-1 and TRBJ2-2; D possibly corresponds to TRBD1 (5 bases). V lost 3 bases and J 3 bases, leaving 9 bases between the germline ends. The germline V gene has CDR1 SGHRS and CDR2 YFSETQ. The CDR3 has 14 amino acids. Here the CDR3 reads CASSSRTHTGELFF. The DNA of the CDR3 is TGCGCCAGCAGCTCCCGGACACACACCGGGGAGCTGTTTTTT.

The chain recombines TRBV28 with TRBJ2-1; D gene uncertain. Germline lookup yields CDR1 MDHEN and CDR2 SYDVKM. The CDR3 spans 12 residues. Trimming took off 3 bases at V and 6 bases at J, with 6 bases between the two ends. CDR3 in amino acids: CASSFLINEQFF. CDR3 sequence (DNA): TGTGCCAGCAGTTTCCTGATCAATGAGCAGTTCTTC.

This chain links TRBV11-2 with TRBJ2-1; 7 nucleotides match TRBD1. With 6 bases clipped from V and 9 bases from J, the junction kept 8 bases outside the gene matches. CDR3 length: 13 amino acids. CDR1 is SGHAT and CDR2 is FQNNGV in the germline V gene. In DNA, the CDR3 is TGTGCCAGCAGAGCCACAGGGGTCACTGAGCAGTTCTTC. As protein: CASRATGVTEQFF. The full variable domain, its missing parts supplied by reference TRBV11-2 and TRBJ2-1, is EAGVAQSPRYKIIEKRQSVAFWCNPISGHATLYWYQQILGQGPKLLIQFQNNGVVDDSQLPKDRFSAERLKGVDSTLKIQPAKLEDSAVYLCASRATGVTEQFFGPGTRLTVL.

Worth noting for this clone: One end of the junction fails to match germline, which may point to a read error. V and J are TRBV6-5 and TRBJ2-7, with a possible D match to TRBD1 (5 bases). This CDR3 has 15 amino acids. CDR1 MNHEY and CDR2 SVGAGI come from the germline V gene. The CDR3 DNA reads TGTGCCAGCAGTTTCTTATCCCAGACAGTCTACGTGCAGTACTTC. This gives the protein CASSFLSQTVYVQYF.

The chain recombines TRBV7-9 with TRBJ2-5; D ambiguous. Per germline, CDR1 SEHNR and CDR2 FQNEAQ (reference sequence). The V end lost 5 bases, the J end lost 2 bases, and 3 bases lay between the germline ends. CDR3 length equals 11 residues. The CDR3 DNA reads as TGTGCCAGCAGCCGACAAGAGACCCAGTACTTC. This translates into CASSRQETQYF.

This chain joins TRBV11-3 and TRBJ2-3; the match to TRBD2 covers 14 bases. The CDR3 has 17 residues. CDR1 and CDR2 (germline): SGHNT, YENEEA. Unmatched junction bases numbered 8, after V lost 3 bases and J lost 6 bases. CDR3 protein: CASSFAGTSGGMDTQYF. The CDR3 DNA is TGTGCCAGCAGCTTTGCCGGGACTAGCGGGGGTATGGATACGCAGTATTTT.

The chain couples TRBV19 to TRBJ2-1; unclear D gene. Germline-derived CDR1 and CDR2 are LNHDA and SQIVND (reference sequence). The CDR3 has 14 amino acids. Between the trimmed V and J ends, which lost 8 bases and 1 base, there was a span of 12 bases. CDR3: CASSGRLSYNEQFF. The CDR3 DNA reads TGTGCCAGTTCAGGCAGGCTGTCCTACAATGAGCAGTTCTTC.

V is TRBV6-1 and J is TRBJ2-2; D is uncertain. The CDR3 loop spans 13 amino acids. V was shortened by 2 bases and J by 6 bases, with 7 bases between the two germline ends. Germline values: CDR1 MNHNS, CDR2 SASEGT. CDR3 in DNA: TGTGCCAGCAGTGAAAACACGGCCGGGGAGCTGTTTTTT. Residues: CASSENTAGELFF.

The gene calls are TRBV19 and TRBJ2-5, with 8 nucleotides matching TRBD1. The CDR3 is 13 amino acids. The germline gives CDR1 LNHDA, CDR2 SQIVND (reference sequence). V shed 9 bases and J 5 bases; nucleotides not matched to a gene: 8. Written as DNA, the CDR3 is TGTGCCAGCACAGGGGGGCAGTGGGAGACCCAGTACTTC. It codes for CASTGGQWETQYF.

The chain employs TRBV7-9 and TRBJ1-1, with D unclear. Per germline, CDR1 SEHNR and CDR2 FQNEAQ (reference sequence). The CDR3 consists of 14 residues. Trimming left V 5 bases short and J 11 bases short, with 21 bases between. The CDR3 sequence: CASSLNPGPREAFF. The CDR3 coding sequence is TGTGCCAGCAGCCTCAATCCTGGGCCAAGGGAGGCTTTCTTT.

This sequence joins TRBV11-2 and TRBJ1-3; no definite D call. V lost 6 bases, J lost 0 bases, and 12 bases lay in between. The CDR3 has 15 amino acids. The V gene's germline CDR1 is SGHAT and CDR2 FQNNGV. The CDR3 protein is CASSFTDSSGNTIYF. The CDR3 DNA is TGTGCCAGCAGTTTCACAGACTCCTCTGGAAACACCATATATTTT.

This clone was found once. The chain combines TRBV14 with TRBJ2-5; 7 bases agree with TRBD1. The CDR3 consists of 13 residues. CDR1 and CDR2 (germline): SGHDN, FVKESK. The V and J ends lost 4 bases and 5 bases, in that order; junction bases with no gene match: 4. CDR3 nucleotide sequence: TGTGCCAGCAGCCGTCAGACAGGGGAGACCCAGTACTTC. Residues: CASSRQTGETQYF.

The chain has TRBV5-1 and TRBJ1-6; D unresolved. V was pared by 0 bases and J by 0 bases, with 4 bases between. In germline, CDR1 is SGHRS, CDR2 YFSETQ. The CDR3 is 15 residues long. CDR3 sequence (DNA): TGCGCCAGCAGCTTGGAGTTCTCCTATAATTCACCCCTCCACTTT. Translation gives CASSLEFSYNSPLHF.